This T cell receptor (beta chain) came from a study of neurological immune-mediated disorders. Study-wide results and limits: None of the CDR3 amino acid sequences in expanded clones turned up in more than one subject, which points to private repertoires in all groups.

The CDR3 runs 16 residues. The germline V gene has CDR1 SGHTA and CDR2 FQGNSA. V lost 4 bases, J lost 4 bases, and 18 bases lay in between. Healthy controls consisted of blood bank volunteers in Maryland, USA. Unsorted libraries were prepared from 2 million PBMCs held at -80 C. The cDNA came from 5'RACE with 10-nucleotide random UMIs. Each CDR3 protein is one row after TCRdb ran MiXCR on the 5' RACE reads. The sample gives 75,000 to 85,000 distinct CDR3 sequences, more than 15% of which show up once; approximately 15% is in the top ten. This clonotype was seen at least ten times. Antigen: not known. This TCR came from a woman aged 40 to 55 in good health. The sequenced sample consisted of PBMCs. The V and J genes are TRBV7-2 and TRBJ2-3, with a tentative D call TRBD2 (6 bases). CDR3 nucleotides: TGTGCCAGCAGCTCGCTGGGGGGATGGGGGGCAGATACGCAGTATTTT. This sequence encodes CASSSLGGWGADTQYF.